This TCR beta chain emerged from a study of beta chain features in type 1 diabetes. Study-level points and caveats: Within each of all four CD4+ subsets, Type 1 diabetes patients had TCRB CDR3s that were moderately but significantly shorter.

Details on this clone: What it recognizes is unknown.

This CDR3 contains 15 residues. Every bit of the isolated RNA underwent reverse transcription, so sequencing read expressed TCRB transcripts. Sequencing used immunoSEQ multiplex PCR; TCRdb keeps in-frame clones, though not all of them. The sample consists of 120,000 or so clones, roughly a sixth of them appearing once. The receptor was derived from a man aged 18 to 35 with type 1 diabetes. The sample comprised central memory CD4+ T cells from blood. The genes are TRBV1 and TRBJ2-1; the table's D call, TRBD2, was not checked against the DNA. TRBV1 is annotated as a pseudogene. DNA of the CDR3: TGCACCAGCAGCCAAGATCACAGCGGGGTCAATGAGCAGTTCTTC. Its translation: CTSSQDHSGVNEQFF.